These 27 T cell receptor delta chains were all obtained from the same sample, sequenced in a study of γδ T cells in repeated Plasmodium falciparum infection (dated by TCRdb to the early 2020s). Vgamma9/Vdelta2+ and Vdelta2-negative gammadelta T cell populations were flow-sorted from peripheral blood mononuclear cells for bulk TCR repertoire analysis. Libraries were made using multiplex PCR. Sequencing used an Illumina MiSeq. TCRdb recomputed clones from the public reads with CATT; identical DNA rows were then combined. This sample is represented by 80,000 to 95,000 delta-chain clones; 1.4% to 1.5% of them were singletons. In total, the top ten clones hold approximately 10% of the sample. The sequenced material came from gamma-delta T cells from blood. The source of these receptors is a pool of human donors (malaria-infected and uninfected, not separated).

Worth noting for this clone: A far larger clone is one base from this, pointing to a likely read error. Within the sample, other DNA sequences also encode this same CDR3. For the V gene the call is TRDV2; the J gene has no call; the tabulated D call, TRDD3, remains unverified against the DNA. The CDR3 covers 16 residues. CDR1 GEAIGNYY and CDR2 EKD come from the germline V gene. The CDR3 region is CACDSRTGGYADKLIF. The DNA for the CDR3 is TGTGCCTGTGACTCCCGTACTGGGGGATACGCCGATAAGCTCATCTTT.

This clone appeared many times. The translation of this DNA and the TCRdb protein of a much larger clone differ at residue 14, probably owing to a read error; the protein shown here is translated from the DNA. V and J are TRDV3 and TRDJ1, with 10 bases aligning to TRDD3. V lost 1 base to trimming and J lost 1 base; unmatched junction nucleotides: 21. The germline gives CDR1 TVYSNPD, CDR2 GDNSRS (reference sequence). This CDR3 is built from 20 residues. This CDR3 reads CAFIGPRYWGISKCTDKLIF. The CDR3 nucleotides are TGTGCCTTTATTGGTCCCCGGTACTGGGGGATTTCAAAGTGCACCGATAAACTCATCTTT.

This clone was observed a few times. This DNA's translation and the protein TCRdb lists, from a much larger clone, do not match at residue 3, likely due to a read error; the protein shown is translated from the DNA. This chain connects TRDV2 to TRDJ1; 7 bases align to TRDD3. The J gene, absent from TCRdb, was called here by matching the DNA to germline. The CDR3 is made up of 16 amino acids. Germline-derived CDR1 and CDR2 are GEAIGNYY and EKD. The CDR3 DNA reads as TGTGCCCGTGACTTCGAAGGGGGATGGGGCACCGATAAACTCATCTTT. Translated: CARDFEGGWGTDKLIF.

This clone came up a few times. TCRdb's entry gives the protein of a much larger clone, which mismatches this DNA's translation at residue 6, likely from a read error; the protein reported here is translated from the DNA. The chain employs TRDV1 and TRDJ1; 9 positions match TRDD3. Here the J gene was assigned by germline matching of the DNA, as TCRdb has none. Trimming cost V 1 base and J 4 bases; bases outside gene matches: 13. This CDR3 is built from 18 residues. Looked up from germline, CDR1 is TSWWSYY and CDR2 is QGS. Here the CDR3 reads CALGERHLELGELDKLIF. The CDR3 bases are TGTGCTCTTGGGGAACGACACCTCGAACTGGGGGAGCTCGATAAACTCATCTTT.

Of note for this clone: TCRdb's protein for this DNA is that of a much larger clone and differs from the translation at residue 13, likely a read error; the protein shown is the DNA translation. The chain recombines TRDV1 with TRDJ1; D gene unclear. The CDR3 contains 14 residues. Germline V gene sequence: CDR1 TSWWSYY, CDR2 QGS. The CDR3 here is CALGVPRDTDKLTF. The CDR3 DNA sequence: TGTGCTCTTGGGGTCCCCCGGGACACCGATAAACTCACCTTT.

About this clone itself: This DNA's translation and the protein TCRdb lists, from a much larger clone, do not match at residue 9, likely due to a read error; the protein shown is translated from the DNA. The CDR3, as DNA: TGTGCCTTTGGGGGGATACCGATCTTGTACACCGATAAACTCATCTTT. Translating gives CAFGGIPILYTDKLIF. The chain employs TRDV3 and TRDJ1, with TRDD3 matching over 9 bases. In germline, CDR1 is TVYSNPD, CDR2 GDNSRS (reference sequence). Trimming cost V 2 bases and J 0 bases; bases outside gene matches: 10. The length of the CDR3 is 16 residues.

Remarks on this clone: The protein TCRdb gives is from a much larger clone and does not agree with this DNA's translation at residue 15, likely a read error; the protein shown here comes from the DNA. The V gene is TRDV1, the J gene TRDJ1, with TRDD3 identical over 13 bases. TCRdb is silent on the J gene; assignment here came from matching the DNA to germline. In germline, CDR1 is TSWWSYY, CDR2 QGS. CDR3 length: 21 residues. Trimming took 2 bases from V and 5 from J; bases not matched to a gene: 20. CDR3 in DNA: TGTGCTCTTGGGGAAATCCCCGGGGGGTACTGGGGGATACGCATGGGAGATAAACTCATCTTT. Translated: CALGEIPGGYWGIRMGDKLIF.

Ten or more counts support this clone. This chain uses TRDV2 with TRDJ1; 9 bases agree with TRDD3. The CDR3 loop spans 19 amino acids. With 0 bases clipped from V and 0 bases from J, the junction kept 13 bases outside the gene matches. Germline CDR1 is GEAIGNYY and CDR2 is EKD. In DNA, the CDR3 is TGTGCCTGTGACACCGTTTTGAACTGGGGGACGGACTACACCGATAAACTCATCTTT. Its translation is CACDTVLNWGTDYTDKLIF.

The table lists this clone with a few counts. TCRdb has a much larger clone's protein, which differs at residue 17 from the translation of this DNA, likely because of a read error; what is shown is the protein translated from the DNA. The chain has TRDV1 and TRDJ1; the match to TRDD3 covers 10 bases. The CDR3 covers 19 residues. Per the germline V gene, CDR1 is TSWWSYY and CDR2 is QGS. For the CDR3, the DNA is TGTGCTCTTGGGTCCCCAGGGGGATACGGTCCTCCGTACACCGATAAACCCATCTTT. It codes for CALGSPGGYGPPYTDKPIF.

This clone has more than one count but fewer than ten. The protein TCRdb gives is from a much larger clone and does not agree with this DNA's translation at residue 12, likely a read error; the protein shown here comes from the DNA. The chain has TRDV1 and TRDJ1; TRDD3 is a possible D gene (6 bases). TCRdb offers no J gene call, so here the DNA was matched to germline to obtain one. In germline, CDR1 is TSWWSYY, CDR2 QGS. V lost 1 base, J lost 0 bases, and 27 bases lay in between. The CDR3 covers 21 residues. The CDR3 loop is CALGERRPGRGTAPNTDKLIF. The CDR3 DNA follows: TGTGCTCTTGGGGAACGGAGGCCCGGCCGGGGGACCGCCCCAAACACCGATAAACTCATCTTT.

This clone appeared a few times. A far bigger clonotype differs at one base, so this is likely a read error. In the same sample, other DNA sequences code for this CDR3. The V call is TRDV2, the J call TRDJ3; D perhaps matches TRDD3 (5 bases). The J gene is absent in TCRdb and was assigned here via DNA matching to germline. The V gene lost 2 bases and the J gene lost 0 bases, with 16 bases spanning the gap. The CDR3 is 19 amino acids. CDR1 GEAIGNYY and CDR2 EKD come from the germline V gene. The CDR3 region is CACDSTGGPSSWDTRQMFF. The CDR3 DNA sequence: TGTGCCTGTGACAGTACCGGGGGCCCTAGCTCCTGGGACACCCGACAGATGTTTTTC.

This clone was seen a few times. The protein given by TCRdb reflects a much larger clone and differs at residue 10 from this DNA's translation, likely from a read error; the protein shown is the DNA's translation. V and J are TRDV3 and TRDJ1; D may match TRDD2 or TRDD3 (5 bases each). As TCRdb names no J gene, one was assigned here on the basis of a DNA match to germline. This CDR3 spans 15 amino acids. V was cut by 4 bases and J by 3 bases, with 21 bases left in between. Germline-derived CDR1 and CDR2 are TVYSNPD and GDNSRS (reference sequence). CDR3 nucleotide sequence: TGTGCCTCCTACCGGAACCGGGGAGGCGCCGATAAACTCATCTTT. As protein: CASYRNRGGADKLIF.

Regarding this clone: The protein in TCRdb stems from a much larger clone and differs at residue 4 from this DNA's translation, likely a read error; here the protein is translated from the DNA. The genes are TRDV2 and TRDJ1; 12 nucleotides agree with TRDD3. Assignment of the J gene here rests on matching the DNA to germline, because TCRdb gives none. Germline CDR1 and CDR2: GEAIGNYY and EKD. The CDR3 has 19 amino acids. The DNA for the CDR3 is TGTGCCTGTGGCACCGTACTACTGGGGGATACCCCCCGCACCGATAAACTCATCTTT. Its protein product is CACGTVLLGDTPRTDKLIF.

This clone was detected many times. Other DNA sequences in this specimen translate into the identical CDR3. The chain recombines TRDV1 with TRDJ1, with D possibly matching TRDD2 (5 bases). Germline CDR1 is TSWWSYY and CDR2 is QGS. V dropped 5 bases and J dropped 5 bases, with 18 bases sitting between them. The CDR3 sequence is 15 residues long. The DNA for the CDR3 is TGTGCTCTTGGGTCACAGCCTTCTTACCAAGATAAACTCATCTTT. It yields the protein CALGSQPSYQDKLIF.

This clone has only a few counts. The protein recorded in TCRdb matches a much larger clone and deviates from this DNA's translation at residue 14, suggesting a read error; the protein here is obtained by translating the DNA. The chain uses TRDV1 and TRDJ2, with TRDD3 matching 7 bases. The J gene, left out of TCRdb, was set here by checking the DNA against germline. Germline V gene lookup returns CDR1 TSWWSYY and CDR2 QGS. This CDR3 is built from 21 residues. After removal of 0 bases from V and 0 bases from J, the junction contained 16 bases not matched to a gene. CDR3 protein: CALGELSLRGWGSTLTAQLFF. CDR3 DNA: TGTGCTCTTGGGGAACTGTCCCTACGGGGGTGGGGGAGTACTTTGACAGCACAACTCTTCTTT.

As regards this clone: A far larger clone is off by one base, so a read error is likely. At the DNA level, this CDR3 is encoded by other sequences in the same sample as well. The chain links TRDV1 to TRDJ1; 8 positions agree with TRDD3. There are 21 residues in the CDR3. The germline gives CDR1 TSWWSYY, CDR2 QGS. The CDR3 loop is CALGELAFPNTGGTYTDKLIF. The CDR3, as DNA: TGTGCTCTTGGGGAATTGGCCTTCCCGAATACTGGGGGCACTTACACCGATAAGCTCATCTTT.

This clone was found a few times. This sequence is one base from a far larger clone and is likely a read error. Other nucleotide sequences from this sample produce the same CDR3. The gene calls are TRDV1 and TRDJ1, with 10 bases fitting TRDD3. Germline CDR1 reads TSWWSYY; CDR2 reads QGS. The CDR3 has 19 residues. The CDR3 coding sequence is TGCGCTCTTGGGGAATTCTTACCCGTTACTGGGGGATGGGCCGATAAACTCATCTTT. As protein: CALGEFLPVTGGWADKLIF.

This clone was recorded a few times. This likely reflects a read error, since a far larger clone is one base away. The same CDR3 arises from other DNA sequences in this sample as well. J is TRDJ1 and V is TRDV1, with 7 bases identical to TRDD2. This CDR3 comprises 26 residues. The germline V gene encodes CDR1 TSWWSYY and CDR2 QGS. With 0 bases clipped from V and 1 base from J, the junction kept 35 bases outside the gene matches. In DNA form, the CDR3 reads TGTGCTCTTGGGGAACTAAAGACATTCCTACTCTCCACTGTACAGATGTACAACCTCGTCACCGATAAACTCATCTTT. The encoded protein is CALGELKTFLLSTVQMYNLVTDKLIF.

In regard to this clone: A far larger clone is off by one base, so a read error is likely. Other DNA sequences from this sample encode an identical CDR3 as well. CDR3 nucleotide sequence: TGTGCCTGTGACACGGTTGGTGGGGGATTCACGTTCACAGCACAACTCTTCTTC. This gives the protein CACDTVGGGFTFTAQLFF. The chain combines TRDV2 with TRDJ2, with 8 bases matching TRDD3. Germline-derived CDR1 and CDR2 are GEAIGNYY and EKD. The CDR3 is 18 residues long.

This clone was seen a few times. The translation of this DNA and the TCRdb protein of a much larger clone differ at residue 3, probably owing to a read error; the protein shown here is translated from the DNA. The genes are TRDV3 and TRDJ1; 13 positions agree with TRDD3. The J gene, not given by TCRdb, was assigned here from a germline match of the nucleotide sequence. Germline lookup yields CDR1 TVYSNPD and CDR2 GDNSRS (reference sequence). The CDR3 runs 22 residues. CDR3 sequence reads: CALSRVSYVIVLGDTLPDKLIF. CDR3 in DNA: TGTGCCCTTAGTCGGGTTTCCTACGTTATTGTACTGGGGGATACGCTCCCCGATAAACTCATCTTT.

This clone was seen only a few times. Just one base apart from a much larger clone, this may be a read error. This sample also contains other DNA sequences that code for the same CDR3. This chain links TRDV1 with TRDJ1; 9 bases line up with TRDD3. CDR1 TSWWSYY and CDR2 QGS come from the germline V gene. CDR3 size: 19 residues. Here the CDR3 reads CALGERVYWGTKYTDKLIF. The CDR3, as DNA: TGCGCTCTTGGGGAACGGGTCTACTGGGGGACGAAGTACACCGATAAACTCATCTTT.

This clone was picked up a small number of times. A read error is the likely source, as a far larger clone sits one nucleotide away. Other nucleotide sequences in the sample specify the same CDR3. The chain employs TRDV2 and TRDJ1; possibly TRDD3 for D (6 bases). TCRdb carries no J gene annotation; the J gene was assigned here by matching the DNA with germline. This CDR3 spans 16 amino acids. Germline CDR1 reads GEAIGNYY; CDR2 reads EKD. The CDR3, as DNA: TGCGCCTGTGACGGGTTAGTGGGGGCTTACACCGATAAACTCATCTTT. Protein product: CACDGLVGAYTDKLIF.

This clone was observed many times. A far bigger clonotype differs at one base, so this is likely a read error. Other DNA sequences in the sample encode the same CDR3. The J gene is TRDJ2, the V gene TRDV2, with 8 bases aligning to TRDD3. The CDR3 has 15 amino acids. Per the germline V gene, CDR1 is GEAIGNYY and CDR2 is EKD. The CDR3 nucleotides read TGTGCCTGTGACACCGTGGGGGATTTGACTGCACAACTCTTCTTT. Protein: CACDTVGDLTAQLFF.

This clone was observed many times. The rearrangement joins TRDV2 to TRDJ1; TRDD3 matches 11 bases. TCRdb offers no J gene call, so here the DNA was matched to germline to obtain one. V lost 3 bases to trimming and J lost 0 bases; unmatched junction nucleotides: 17. CDR3 length equals 20 residues. The germline gives CDR1 GEAIGNYY, CDR2 EKD. The CDR3 nucleotides read TGTGCCTGTGACGGGCTATTGGGGGATACGCTCCAAGAGAACACCGATAAACTCATCTTT. Translation: CACDGLLGDTLQENTDKLIF.

Notes on this clone: This likely came from a read error, as a far larger clone is one base away. The sample has other DNA sequences that encode this CDR3 too. This chain joins TRDV1 and TRDJ1, with unresolved D. TCRdb offers no J gene call, so here the DNA was matched to germline to obtain one. This CDR3 spans 21 amino acids. CDR1 TSWWSYY and CDR2 QGS come from the germline V gene. V shed 5 bases and J shed 0 bases, with 31 bases lying between them. The CDR3 DNA is TGTGCTCTTGGGAACACTTACGGTTGGTGTGGGAAACGCCTTTACACCGATAAACTCATCTTT. Its translation: CALGNTYGWCGKRLYTDKLIF.

Details on this clone: Only one base separates this from a far larger clonotype, so it likely reflects a read error. This CDR3 is also generated by other DNA sequences in the sample. The rearrangement joins TRDV2 to TRDJ1; 12 bases agree with TRDD3. The J gene was not available in TCRdb and was assigned here by matching the DNA to germline segments. The CDR3 totals 15 residues. Looked up from germline, CDR1 is GEAIGNYY and CDR2 is EKD. V trimming: 3 bases; J trimming: 5 bases; junction bases outside the gene matches: 6. CDR3 DNA sequence: TGTGCCTGTGACCAACTGGGGGATACCCGAGATAAACTCATCTTT. Translating gives CACDQLGDTRDKLIF.

In its sample, this clone was seen a few times. This same CDR3 is encoded by further DNA sequences in the sample. This chain links TRDV1 with TRDJ3; 9 bases match TRDD2. TCRdb offers no J gene call, so here the DNA was matched to germline to obtain one. CDR1 and CDR2 (germline): TSWWSYY, QGS. V lost 2 bases and J lost 1; bases outside the gene matches: 24. This CDR3 region has 25 residues. The CDR3 region has the DNA TGTGCTCTTGGGGAAGGCCTTCCTACGGCCTGGGGGGCCAAGGTTGGGTCCTGGGACACCCGACAGATGTTTTTC. Amino acid sequence: CALGEGLPTAWGAKVGSWDTRQMFF.